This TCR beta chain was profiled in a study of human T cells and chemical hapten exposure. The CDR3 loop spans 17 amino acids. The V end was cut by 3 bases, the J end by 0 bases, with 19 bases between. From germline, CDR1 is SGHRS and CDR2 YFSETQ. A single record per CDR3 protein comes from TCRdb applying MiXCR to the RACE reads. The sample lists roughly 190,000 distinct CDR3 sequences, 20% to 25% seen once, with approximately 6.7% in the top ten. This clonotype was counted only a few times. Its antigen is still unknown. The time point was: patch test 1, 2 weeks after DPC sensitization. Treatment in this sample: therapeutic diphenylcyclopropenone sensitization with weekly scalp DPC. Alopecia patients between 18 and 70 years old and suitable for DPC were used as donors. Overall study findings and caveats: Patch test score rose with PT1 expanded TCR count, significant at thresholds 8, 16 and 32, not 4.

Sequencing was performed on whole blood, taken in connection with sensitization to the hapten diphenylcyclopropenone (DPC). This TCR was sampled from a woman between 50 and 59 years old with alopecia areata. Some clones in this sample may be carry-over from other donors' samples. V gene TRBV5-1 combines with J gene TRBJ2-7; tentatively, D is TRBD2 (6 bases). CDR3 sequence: CASSSGLSGDSSYEQYF. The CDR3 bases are TGCGCCAGCAGCTCTGGACTTAGCGGAGACTCCTCCTACGAGCAGTACTTC.